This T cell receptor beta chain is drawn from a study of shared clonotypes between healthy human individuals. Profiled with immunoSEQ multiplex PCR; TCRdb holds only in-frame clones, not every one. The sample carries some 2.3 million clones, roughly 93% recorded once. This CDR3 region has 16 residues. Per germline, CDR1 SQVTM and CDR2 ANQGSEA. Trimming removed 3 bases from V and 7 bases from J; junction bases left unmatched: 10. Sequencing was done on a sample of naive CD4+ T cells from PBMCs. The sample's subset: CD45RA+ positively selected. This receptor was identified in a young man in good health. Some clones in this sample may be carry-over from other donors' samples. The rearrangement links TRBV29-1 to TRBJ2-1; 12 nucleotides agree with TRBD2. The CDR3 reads CSVDHLAGGPRNEQFF. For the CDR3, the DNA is TGCAGCGTTGACCACCTAGCGGGAGGGCCGAGAAATGAGCAGTTCTTC.